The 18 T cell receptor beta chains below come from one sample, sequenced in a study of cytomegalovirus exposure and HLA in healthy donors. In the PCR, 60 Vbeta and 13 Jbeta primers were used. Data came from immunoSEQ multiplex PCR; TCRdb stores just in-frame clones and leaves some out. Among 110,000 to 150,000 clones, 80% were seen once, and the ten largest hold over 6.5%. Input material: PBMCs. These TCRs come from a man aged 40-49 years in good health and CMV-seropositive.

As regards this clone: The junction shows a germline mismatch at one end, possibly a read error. CDR3 nucleotide sequence: TGCGCCAGCGGGCTCGCGGCAGGGGGACAATTTACAGATACGCAATATTTT. This codes for CASGLAAGGQFTDTQYF. The J gene is TRBJ2-3, the V gene TRBV5-1; TRBD1 matches 7 bases. The CDR3 loop spans 17 amino acids. The germline V gene has CDR1 SGHRS and CDR2 YFSETQ.

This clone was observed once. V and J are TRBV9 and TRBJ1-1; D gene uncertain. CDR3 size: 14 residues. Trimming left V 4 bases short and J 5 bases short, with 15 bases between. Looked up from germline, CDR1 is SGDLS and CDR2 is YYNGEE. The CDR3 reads CASSSGRAGTEAFF. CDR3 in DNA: TGTGCCAGCAGCTCCGGTAGGGCGGGTACTGAAGCTTTCTTT.

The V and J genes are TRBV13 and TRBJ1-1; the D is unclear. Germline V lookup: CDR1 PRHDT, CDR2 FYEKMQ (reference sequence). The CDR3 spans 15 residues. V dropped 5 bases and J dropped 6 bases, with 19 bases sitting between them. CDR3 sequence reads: CASSPGGRQHSEAFF. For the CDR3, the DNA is TGTGCCAGCAGCCCCGGAGGACGGCAGCACTCTGAAGCTTTCTTT.

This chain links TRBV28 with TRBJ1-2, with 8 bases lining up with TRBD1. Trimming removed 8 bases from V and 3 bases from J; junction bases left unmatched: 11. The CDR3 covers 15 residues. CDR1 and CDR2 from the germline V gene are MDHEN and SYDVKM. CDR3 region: CASGPPDRAYYGYTF. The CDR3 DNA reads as TGTGCCAGCGGGCCCCCGGACAGGGCTTACTATGGCTACACCTTC.

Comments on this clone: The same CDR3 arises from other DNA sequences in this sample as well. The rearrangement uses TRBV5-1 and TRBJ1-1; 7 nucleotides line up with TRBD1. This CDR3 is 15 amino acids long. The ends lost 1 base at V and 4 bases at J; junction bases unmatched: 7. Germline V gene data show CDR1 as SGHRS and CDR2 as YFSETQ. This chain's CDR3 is CASSLFDRDSTEAFF. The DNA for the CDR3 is TGCGCCAGCAGCTTGTTCGATCGGGACAGCACTGAAGCTTTCTTT.

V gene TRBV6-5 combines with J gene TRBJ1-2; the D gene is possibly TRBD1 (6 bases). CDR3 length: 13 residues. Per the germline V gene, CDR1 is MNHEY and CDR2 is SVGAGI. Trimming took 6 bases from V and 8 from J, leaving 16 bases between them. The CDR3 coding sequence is TGTGCCAGCAGCGCAGGGGAAACCAGGGGCTACACCTTC. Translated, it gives CASSAGETRGYTF.

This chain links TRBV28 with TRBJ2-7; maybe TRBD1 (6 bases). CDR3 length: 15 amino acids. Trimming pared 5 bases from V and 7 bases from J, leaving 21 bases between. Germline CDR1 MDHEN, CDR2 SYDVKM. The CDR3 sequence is CASSVVGDTLSEQYF. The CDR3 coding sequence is TGTGCCAGCAGTGTCGTCGGGGACACCCTCTCGGAGCAGTACTTC.

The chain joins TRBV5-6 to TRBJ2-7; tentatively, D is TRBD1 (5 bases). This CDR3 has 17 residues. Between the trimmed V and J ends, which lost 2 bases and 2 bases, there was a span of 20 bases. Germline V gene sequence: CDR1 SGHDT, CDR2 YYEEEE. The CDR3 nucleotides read TGTGCCAGCAGCTTCTATTCACAGGTTATAAGAGCCTACGAGCAGTACTTC. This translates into CASSFYSQVIRAYEQYF.

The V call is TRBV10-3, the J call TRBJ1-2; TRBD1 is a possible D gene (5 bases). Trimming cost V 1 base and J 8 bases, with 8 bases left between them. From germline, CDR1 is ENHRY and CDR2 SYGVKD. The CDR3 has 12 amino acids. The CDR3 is CAISEWRGGYTF. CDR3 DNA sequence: TGTGCCATCAGTGAGTGGAGGGGCGGCTACACCTTC.

CDR3 amino acids: CASSLASRSSYQPQHF. The CDR3 bases are TGTGCCAGCAGCTTAGCGTCCAGGTCCAGCTATCAGCCCCAGCATTTT. V and J are TRBV7-2 and TRBJ1-5; D not resolved. This CDR3 has 16 residues. From germline, CDR1 is SGHTA and CDR2 FQGNSA. The V end was cut by 0 bases, the J end by 5 bases, with 14 bases between.

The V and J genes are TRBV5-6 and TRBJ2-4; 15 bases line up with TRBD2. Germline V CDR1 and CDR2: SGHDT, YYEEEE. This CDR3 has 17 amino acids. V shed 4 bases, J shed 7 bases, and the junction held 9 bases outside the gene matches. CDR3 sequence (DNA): TGTGCCAGCAGCGAGGGACTAGCGGGGGGCCCCAGCAACATTCAGTACTTC. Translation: CASSEGLAGGPSNIQYF.

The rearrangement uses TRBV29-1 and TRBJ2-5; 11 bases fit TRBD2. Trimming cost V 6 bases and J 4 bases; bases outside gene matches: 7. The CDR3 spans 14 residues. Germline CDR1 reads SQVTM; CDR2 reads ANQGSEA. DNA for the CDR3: TGCAGCGTCGCGACTAGCGGGGTAGGAGAGACCCAGTACTTC. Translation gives CSVATSGVGETQYF.

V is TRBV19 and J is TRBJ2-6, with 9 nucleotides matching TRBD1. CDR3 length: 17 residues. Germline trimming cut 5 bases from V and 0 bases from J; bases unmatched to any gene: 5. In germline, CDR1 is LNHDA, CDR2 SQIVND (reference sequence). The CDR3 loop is CASSPGQGTSGANVLTF. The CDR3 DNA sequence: TGTGCCAGTAGTCCGGGACAGGGCACCTCTGGGGCCAACGTCCTGACTTTC.

The CDR3 coding sequence is TGTGCCAGCAGTGAGGCTAGGGGGCCCCAAGAGACCCAGTACTTC. Its translation is CASSEARGPQETQYF. The chain uses TRBV2 and TRBJ2-5; 7 positions agree with TRBD1. This CDR3 has 15 residues. V lost 3 bases, J lost 1 base, and 5 bases stayed unmatched. Germline V gene lookup returns CDR1 SNHLY and CDR2 FYNNEI.

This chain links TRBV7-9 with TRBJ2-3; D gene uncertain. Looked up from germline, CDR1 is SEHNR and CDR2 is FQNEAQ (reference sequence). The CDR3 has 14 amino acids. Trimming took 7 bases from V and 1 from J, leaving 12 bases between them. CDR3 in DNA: TGTGCCAGCACCTCAAACTTGGGCACAGATACGCAGTATTTT. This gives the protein CASTSNLGTDTQYF. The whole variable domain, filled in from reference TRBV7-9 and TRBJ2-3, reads DTGVSQNPRHKITKRGQNVTFRCDPISEHNRLYWYRQTLGQGPEFLTYFQNEAQLEKSRLLSDRFSAERPKGSFSTLEIQRTEQGDSAMYLCASTSNLGTDTQYFGPGTRLTVL.

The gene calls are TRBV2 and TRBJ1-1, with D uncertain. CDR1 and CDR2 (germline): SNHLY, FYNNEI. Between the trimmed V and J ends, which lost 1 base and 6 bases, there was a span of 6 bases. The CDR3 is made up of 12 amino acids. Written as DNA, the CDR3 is TGTGCCAGCAGTGAAGGAGGGTCTGAAGCTTTCTTT. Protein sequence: CASSEGGSEAFF. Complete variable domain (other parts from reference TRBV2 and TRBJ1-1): EPEVTQTPSHQVTQMGQEVILRCVPISNHLYFYWYRQILGQKVEFLVSFYNNEISEKSEIFDDQFSVERPDGSNFTLKIRSTKLEDSAMYFCASSEGGSEAFFGQGTRLTVV.

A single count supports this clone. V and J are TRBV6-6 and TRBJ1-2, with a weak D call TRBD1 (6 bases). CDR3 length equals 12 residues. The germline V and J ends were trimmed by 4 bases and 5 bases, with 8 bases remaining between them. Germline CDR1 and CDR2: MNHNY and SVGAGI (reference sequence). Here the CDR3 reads CASSLGQYGYTF. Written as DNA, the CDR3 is TGTGCCAGCAGTTTAGGACAGTATGGCTACACCTTC.

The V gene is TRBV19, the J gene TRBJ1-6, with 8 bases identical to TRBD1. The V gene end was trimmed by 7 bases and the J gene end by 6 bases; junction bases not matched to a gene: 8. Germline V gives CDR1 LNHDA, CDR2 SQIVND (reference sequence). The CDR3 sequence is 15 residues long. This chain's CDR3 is CASTLRGPGNSPLHF. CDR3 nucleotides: TGTGCCAGTACACTCAGGGGGCCCGGTAATTCACCCCTCCACTTT. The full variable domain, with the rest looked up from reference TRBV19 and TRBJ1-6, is DGGITQSPKYLFRKEGQNVTLSCEQNLNHDAMYWYRQDPGQGLRLIYYSQIVNDFQKGDIAEGYSVSREKKESFPLTVTSAQKNPTAFYLCASTLRGPGNSPLHFGNGTRLTVT.